This T cell receptor (beta chain) was found in a study of breast tumors, draining lymph nodes, adjacent tissues. Study findings and constraints: Tumor repertoires ranked between lymph nodes and nontumor tissue in diversity, with V and J gene preferences. Tumor T cell lymph node origin was a supported hypothesis, not proven. Tumor and nontumor repertoires were significantly more similar in luminal-like than in basal-like breast cancer.

The sample holds many counts of this clonotype. Its antigen is not identified. TCRdb reprocessed the multiplex PCR reads with MiXCR, giving one entry per CDR3 protein. The sample comprises roughly 130,000 distinct CDR3 sequences, approximately 30% of which are singletons, and roughly 2.2% rests with the top ten. The lymph nodes were axillary draining lymph nodes from breast cancer patients. This CDR3 region has 17 residues. Germline loops: CDR1 LGHNA, CDR2 YSLEER. Trimming removed 0 bases from V and 3 bases from J; junction bases left unmatched: 7. The chain recombines TRBV4-3 with TRBJ2-1; TRBD2 agrees at 8 bases. Sequenced material: axillary lymph node tissue. This receptor was identified in a female donor with breast cancer. Some clones in this sample may be carry-over from other donors' samples. The DNA of the CDR3 is TGCGCCAGCAGCCAAGAACCCGGGGGGGCTATCTACAATGAGCAGTTCTTC. As protein: CASSQEPGGAIYNEQFF.